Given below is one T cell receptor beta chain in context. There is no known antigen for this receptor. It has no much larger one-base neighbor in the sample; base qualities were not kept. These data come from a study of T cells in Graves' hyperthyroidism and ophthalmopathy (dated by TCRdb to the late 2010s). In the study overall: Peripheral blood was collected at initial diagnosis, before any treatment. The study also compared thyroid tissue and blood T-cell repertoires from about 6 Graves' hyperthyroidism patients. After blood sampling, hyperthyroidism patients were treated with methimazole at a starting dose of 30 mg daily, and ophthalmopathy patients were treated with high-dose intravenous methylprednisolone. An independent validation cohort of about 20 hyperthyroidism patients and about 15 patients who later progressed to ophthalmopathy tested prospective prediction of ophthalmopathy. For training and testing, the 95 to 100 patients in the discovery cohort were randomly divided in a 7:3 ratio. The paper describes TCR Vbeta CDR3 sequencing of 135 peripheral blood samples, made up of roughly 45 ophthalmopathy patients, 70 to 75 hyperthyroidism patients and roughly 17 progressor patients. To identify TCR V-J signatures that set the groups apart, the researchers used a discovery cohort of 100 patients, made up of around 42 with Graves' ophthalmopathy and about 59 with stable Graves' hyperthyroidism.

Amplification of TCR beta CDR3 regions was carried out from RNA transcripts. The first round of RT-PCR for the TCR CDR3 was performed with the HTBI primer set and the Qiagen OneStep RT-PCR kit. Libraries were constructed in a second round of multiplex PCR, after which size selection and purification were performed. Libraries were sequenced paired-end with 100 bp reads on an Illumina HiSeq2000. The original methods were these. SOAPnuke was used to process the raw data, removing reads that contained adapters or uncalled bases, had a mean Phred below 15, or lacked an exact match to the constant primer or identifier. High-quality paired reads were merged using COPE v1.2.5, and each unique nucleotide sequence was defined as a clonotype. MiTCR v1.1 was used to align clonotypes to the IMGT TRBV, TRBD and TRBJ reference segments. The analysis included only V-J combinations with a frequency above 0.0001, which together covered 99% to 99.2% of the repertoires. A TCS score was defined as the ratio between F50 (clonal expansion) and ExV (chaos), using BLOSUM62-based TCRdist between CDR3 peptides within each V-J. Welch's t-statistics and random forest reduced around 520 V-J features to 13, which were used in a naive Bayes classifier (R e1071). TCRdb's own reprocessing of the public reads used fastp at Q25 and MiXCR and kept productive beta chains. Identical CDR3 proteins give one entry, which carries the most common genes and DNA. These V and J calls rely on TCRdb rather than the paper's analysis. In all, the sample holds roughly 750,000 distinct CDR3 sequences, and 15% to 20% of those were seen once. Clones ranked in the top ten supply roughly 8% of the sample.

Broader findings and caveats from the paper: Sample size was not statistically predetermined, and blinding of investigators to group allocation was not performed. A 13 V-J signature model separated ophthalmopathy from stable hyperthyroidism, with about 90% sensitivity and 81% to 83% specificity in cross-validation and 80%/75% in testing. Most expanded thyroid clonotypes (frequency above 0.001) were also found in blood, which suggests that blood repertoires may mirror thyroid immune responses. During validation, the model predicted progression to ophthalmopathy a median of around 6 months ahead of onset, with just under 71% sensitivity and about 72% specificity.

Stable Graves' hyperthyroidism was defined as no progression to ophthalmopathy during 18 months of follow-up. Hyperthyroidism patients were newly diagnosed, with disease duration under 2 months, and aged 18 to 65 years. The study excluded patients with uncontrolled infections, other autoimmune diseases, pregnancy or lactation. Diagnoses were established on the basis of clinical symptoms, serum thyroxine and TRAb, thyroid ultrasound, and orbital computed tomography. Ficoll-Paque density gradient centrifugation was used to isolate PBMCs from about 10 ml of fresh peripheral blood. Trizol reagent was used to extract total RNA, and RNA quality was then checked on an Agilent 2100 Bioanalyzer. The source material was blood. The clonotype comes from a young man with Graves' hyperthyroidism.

For the CDR3, the sequence is CASSSDTDEYYEQYF. The nucleotides read TGTGCCAGCAGCTCAGATACGGACGAGTACTACGAGCAGTACTTC. The rearrangement combines TRBV7-9 with TRBJ2-7; confidence is insufficient to name the D gene. The germline V gene (reference sequence) provides CDR1 SEHNR and CDR2 FQNEAQ. Trimming removed 4 bases from V and 3 bases from J, leaving 16 bases between the germline ends. The CDR3 covers 15 residues, taking in both the cysteine and the phenylalanine. Of the read, only the CDR3 DNA is kept; its 45 bases are in frame from base 1.